The 30 T cell receptor beta chains given below trace back to one sample, sequenced in a study of T cells in Graves' hyperthyroidism and ophthalmopathy. Regions amplified from RNA transcripts were the TCR beta CDR3 regions. A set of HTBI primers served as the primers for a first-round RT-PCR of the TCR CDR3. MiXCR, applied by TCRdb to the multiplex PCR reads, yields one record per CDR3 protein. The sample has around 760,000 distinct CDR3 sequences; about a third are singletons. The sequencing input was blood. Every receptor here comes from a woman aged 40 to 50 with Graves' hyperthyroidism.

This clonotype was counted many times. The chain recombines TRBV7-8 with TRBJ2-2; D is unresolved. Trimming shortened V by 5 bases and J by 7 bases, and 8 bases separated the two germline ends. Germline V CDR1 and CDR2: SGHVS, FQNEAQ. The CDR3 loop spans 12 amino acids. DNA for the CDR3: TGTGCCAGCAGCCCCCGTTTCGGGGAGCTGTTTTTT. It specifies CASSPRFGELFF.

This clonotype occurred a few times. A junction boundary mismatches the germline segment, possibly from a read error. The genes are TRBV24-1 and TRBJ1-5, with D uncertain. CDR1 and CDR2 from the germline V gene are KGHDR and SFDVKD. This CDR3 has 14 amino acids. The CDR3 spells CASSVWGSNQPQHF. CDR3 DNA sequence: TGTGCCAGCAGTGTCTGGGGTAGCAATCAGCCCCAGCATTTT.

In this sample, this clonotype turned up once. At one end, the junction sequence differs from germline, possibly due to a read error. The chain has TRBV5-1 and TRBJ1-5, with D unclear. The germline V gene has CDR1 SGHRS and CDR2 YFSETQ. The CDR3 is made up of 16 amino acids. CDR3 sequence: CASSPSGGDSYQPQHF. In nucleotides, the CDR3 is TGCGCCAGCAGCCCCTCGGGTGGGGATAGCTATCAGCCCCAGCATTTT.

This clonotype has a count of ten or more. V is TRBV10-3 and J is TRBJ2-7; D is unclear. Deletions cut 5 bases from V and 7 bases from J, with 9 bases between. The CDR3 consists of 11 residues. Germline CDR1 and CDR2: ENHRY and SYGVKD. The DNA for the CDR3 is TGTGCCATCAGTACTAACAAGGAGCAGTACTTC. It is translated as CAISTNKEQYF.

This clonotype was observed many times. This chain connects TRBV4-3 to TRBJ2-5; TRBD1 matches at 8 bases. The CDR3 runs to 14 residues. The V segment lost 4 bases and the J segment 5 bases; nucleotides outside the gene matches: 6. CDR1 and CDR2 from the germline V gene are LGHNA and YSLEER. This CDR3 is CASSRDRQDETQYF. DNA of the CDR3: TGCGCCAGCAGCCGGGACAGGCAGGATGAGACCCAGTACTTC.

The rearrangement joins TRBV29-1 to TRBJ2-3, with no clear D. The CDR3 covers 16 residues. V lost 0 bases, J lost 1 base, and 14 bases lay in between. Germline V lookup: CDR1 SQVTM, CDR2 ANQGSEA. CDR3 amino acids: CSVEEGSRTGTDTQYF. CDR3 nucleotides: TGCAGCGTTGAAGAAGGGTCACGGACGGGCACAGATACGCAGTATTTT.

V is TRBV6-5 and J is TRBJ1-3, with D maybe TRBD1 (5 bases). The V gene lost 0 bases and the J gene lost 2 bases, with 8 bases spanning the gap. In germline, CDR1 is MNHEY, CDR2 SVGAGI. There are 15 residues in the CDR3. The CDR3 DNA is TGTGCCAGCAGTTACTCATTGGGGCCTGGAAACACCATATATTTT. Encoded protein: CASSYSLGPGNTIYF.

To note about this clonotype: This may be a read error, as it is one base from a much larger clone. V and J are TRBV7-8 and TRBJ1-4, with 10 bases lining up with TRBD1. This CDR3 contains 18 residues. Germline assignment: CDR1 SGHVS and CDR2 FQNEAQ. Trimming removed 3 bases from V and 0 bases from J; junction bases left unmatched: 7. CDR3 loop: CASSFSPGQGTTNEKLFF. Here the CDR3 DNA reads TGTGCCAGCAGCTTCTCTCCGGGACAGGGGACAACTAATGAAAAACTGTTTTTT.

The chain recombines TRBV24-1 with TRBJ1-5, with D possibly being TRBD1 (5 bases). CDR1 and CDR2 from the germline V gene are KGHDR and SFDVKD. Trimming removed 9 bases from V and 7 bases from J, with 21 bases in between. The CDR3 is made up of 15 amino acids. CDR3 DNA sequence: TGTGCCACCCAGATGACGGGGGAAAGGGGCCAGCCCCAGCATTTT. Amino acid sequence: CATQMTGERGQPQHF.

Comments on this clonotype: One end of the junction varies from germline; a read error may be responsible. The chain is built from TRBV28 and TRBJ2-7; no firm D call. From germline, CDR1 is MDHEN and CDR2 SYDVKM. The CDR3 consists of 13 residues. The DNA of the CDR3 is TGTGCCGGCAGTTTATCGCCCCCCTACGAGCAGTACTTC. Translating it yields CAGSLSPPYEQYF.

This rearrangement joins TRBV20-1 to TRBJ2-7; TRBD2 agrees at 7 bases. This CDR3 is built from 14 residues. Trimming at V came to 2 bases and at J to 3 bases, leaving 7 bases not matched to a gene. Germline-derived CDR1 and CDR2 are DFQATT and SNEGSKA (reference sequence). The CDR3 loop is CSARWGGTYYEQYF. In nucleotides, the CDR3 is TGCAGTGCTAGATGGGGGGGGACCTACTACGAGCAGTACTTC.

The CDR3 DNA reads as TGTGCCAGCGGTCCCGGACAGGCCGAGTCACCCCTCCACTTT. It specifies CASGPGQAESPLHF. The chain combines TRBV7-8 with TRBJ1-6, with TRBD1 identical over 7 bases. The trim removed 8 bases at V and 10 bases at J, leaving 11 bases unmatched. This CDR3 region has 14 residues. Germline loops: CDR1 SGHVS, CDR2 FQNEAQ.

Comments on this clonotype: This clone may be a read error of a much larger clone one base away. The chain couples TRBV19 to TRBJ2-2; no firm D call. Germline assignment: CDR1 LNHDA and CDR2 SQIVND (reference sequence). V shed 3 bases and J shed 6 bases, with 5 bases lying between them. The CDR3 is 12 amino acids. CDR3 bases: TGTGCCAGTAGTATGGTGGCCGGGGAGCTGTTTTTT. Encoded protein: CASSMVAGELFF.

This clonotype was recorded many times. The J gene is TRBJ1-1, the V gene TRBV2, with D unresolved. The CDR3 is 15 residues long. CDR1 is SNHLY, CDR2 FYNNEI, per germline. With 8 bases removed from V and 5 bases from J, the gap between germline ends came to 21 bases. CDR3 DNA sequence: TGTGCCAGCGACCCGAACGCGTTAGAGTTAACTGAAGCTTTCTTT. As protein: CASDPNALELTEAFF.

This chain uses TRBV5-1 with TRBJ1-2; D is ambiguous. The CDR3 totals 14 residues. Germline assignment: CDR1 SGHRS and CDR2 YFSETQ. V gave up 0 bases and J gave up 8 bases, with 14 bases separating them. CDR3 DNA sequence: TGCGCCAGCAGCTTGGGACCCGGGAACGGCGGCTACACCTTC. Protein: CASSLGPGNGGYTF.

The chain is built from TRBV2 and TRBJ1-5, with D possibly matching TRBD1 (6 bases). The CDR3 is 14 amino acids. V gave up 6 bases and J gave up 3 bases, with 12 bases separating them. CDR1 SNHLY and CDR2 FYNNEI come from the germline V gene. The CDR3 sequence: CASSITGPNQPQHF. CDR3 sequence (DNA): TGTGCCAGCAGCATTACAGGGCCCAATCAGCCCCAGCATTTT.

V is TRBV12-3 or TRBV12-4 and J is TRBJ1-1, with D possibly being TRBD1 (6 bases). The CDR3 covers 14 residues. The germline V and J ends were trimmed by 4 bases and 4 bases, with 13 bases remaining between them. CDR3 DNA sequence: TGTGCCAGCAGTTACCAGGGGTCGAGCACTGAAGCTTTCTTT. Its protein product is CASSYQGSSTEAFF.

The table lists this clonotype with a few counts. V gene TRBV12-3 or TRBV12-4 combines with J gene TRBJ1-1; the D is unclear. The V end lost 2 bases, the J end lost 4 bases, and 8 bases lay between the germline ends. This CDR3 region has 13 residues. The CDR3 is CASSLPGLTEAFF. The CDR3 DNA sequence: TGTGCCAGCAGTTTACCAGGCCTCACTGAAGCTTTCTTT.

The V call is TRBV5-5, the J call TRBJ2-5, with 13 bases that match TRBD2. The CDR3 extends over 18 amino acids. Germline values: CDR1 SGHKS, CDR2 YYEKEE (reference sequence). V was pared by 4 bases and J by 4 bases, with 13 bases of the junction left unmatched. CDR3 loop: CASSLRTSGGKRRETQYF. The CDR3, as DNA: TGTGCCAGCAGCCTACGGACTAGCGGGGGTAAACGACGAGAGACCCAGTACTTC.

The chain combines TRBV19 with TRBJ1-2, with 8 positions matching TRBD1. This CDR3 is 13 amino acids long. The J segment lost 4 bases and the V segment lost 10 bases, leaving 8 bases of the junction unmatched. From germline, CDR1 is LNHDA and CDR2 SQIVND (reference sequence). CDR3 nucleotide sequence: TGTGCCACCCTTGGACAGGGTAGCTATGGCTACACCTTC. It is translated as CATLGQGSYGYTF.

The sample holds many counts of this clonotype. The rearrangement links TRBV10-3 to TRBJ1-2; no clear D gene. The CDR3 spans 11 residues. Trimming removed 6 bases at V and 4 bases at J, with 6 bases between. The germline CDR1 and CDR2 sequences are ENHRY and SYGVKD. CDR3 nucleotide sequence: TGTGCCATCAGACGGATCTATGGCTACACCTTC. As protein: CAIRRIYGYTF.

This clonotype has just a few counts. This chain uses TRBV7-9 with TRBJ1-5; D may be TRBD1 (5 bases). The V gene lost 1 base and the J gene lost 1 base, with 11 bases spanning the gap. The CDR3 sequence is 16 residues long. CDR1 and CDR2 (germline): SEHNR, FQNEAQ (reference sequence). The CDR3 here is CASSLDDRGSNQPQHF. In DNA form, the CDR3 reads TGTGCCAGCAGCTTAGACGACAGAGGGAGCAATCAGCCCCAGCATTTT.

As concerns this clonotype: This may stem from a read error, because a much larger clone lies one nucleotide away. The chain couples TRBV10-3 to TRBJ2-7, with TRBD1 identical over 9 bases. Germline V lookup: CDR1 ENHRY, CDR2 SYGVKD. The CDR3 extends over 14 amino acids. The J segment lost 1 base and the V segment lost 6 bases, leaving 4 bases of the junction unmatched. CDR3 residues: CAIRTGTGSYEQYF. The CDR3 DNA is TGTGCCATCAGAACCGGGACAGGGTCCTACGAGCAGTACTTC.

The chain uses TRBV7-2 and TRBJ2-5; D is unresolved. The CDR3 runs 16 residues. The germline V and J ends were trimmed by 1 base and 0 bases, with 12 bases remaining between them. Germline V gene sequence: CDR1 SGHTA, CDR2 FQGNSA. The CDR3 loop is CASSLVRLLNQETQYF. In DNA, the CDR3 is TGTGCCAGCAGCTTAGTTCGGCTACTCAACCAAGAGACCCAGTACTTC.

A word on this clonotype: Sequence at one end of the junction differs from germline and may be a read error. CDR3 loop: CSASGTGGKQPQHF. The DNA for the CDR3 is TGCAGTGCTAGCGGGACAGGGGGCAAGCAGCCCCAGCATTTT. V usage is TRBV20-1 and J usage is TRBJ1-5; 12 bases fit TRBD1. CDR1 is DFQATT and CDR2 is SNEGSKA in the germline V gene (reference sequence). The CDR3 runs to 14 residues.

This rearrangement joins TRBV15 to TRBJ1-1, with TRBD1 identical over 7 bases. The V gene's germline CDR1 is LNHNV and CDR2 YYDKDF (reference sequence). This CDR3 is 15 amino acids long. Trimming at V came to 10 bases and at J to 0 bases, leaving 11 bases not matched to a gene. The CDR3 reads CASSQTTGLNTEAFF. In DNA form, the CDR3 reads TGTGCCAGCTCGCAAACGACAGGGTTGAACACTGAAGCTTTCTTT.

The chain uses TRBV7-2 and TRBJ1-2; 9 bases fit TRBD1. Per the germline V gene, CDR1 is SGHTA and CDR2 is FQGNSA. With V trimmed by 2 bases and J by 6 bases, 19 bases remained unmatched. This CDR3 comprises 19 residues. This CDR3 is CASSLPPLLGQGSKDGYTF. As DNA, the CDR3 is TGTGCCAGCAGCTTACCCCCCCTTCTTGGACAGGGGAGTAAGGATGGCTACACCTTC.

On this clonotype itself: Possible read error: a much larger clone is one base away. The chain combines TRBV19 with TRBJ1-1; no clear D. Germline V gene data show CDR1 as LNHDA and CDR2 as SQIVND (reference sequence). The CDR3 spans 11 residues. This chain's CDR3 is CASSTNDRASF. The CDR3 coding sequence is TGTGCCAGTAGTACGAACGATAGGGCTTCCTTT.

In its sample, this clonotype was seen a few times. Germline and junction disagree at one end, which may indicate a read error. The chain uses TRBV24-1 and TRBJ2-1; TRBD2 agrees at 10 bases. The CDR3 has 15 residues. Germline lookup yields CDR1 KGHDR and CDR2 SFDVKD. CDR3 amino acids: CASSDLAGAYNEQFF. The CDR3 DNA is TGTGCCAGCAGTGACCTAGCGGGAGCCTACAATGAGCAGTTCTTC.

The chain uses TRBV10-1 and TRBJ2-3, with D perhaps matching TRBD2 (5 bases). V was pared by 7 bases and J by 2 bases, with 13 bases between. The CDR3 has 14 residues. Germline CDR1 reads WNHNN; CDR2 reads SYGVQD (reference sequence). CDR3: CASKETRDTDTQYF. The CDR3 DNA sequence: TGCGCCAGCAAAGAAACTAGGGACACAGATACGCAGTATTTT.